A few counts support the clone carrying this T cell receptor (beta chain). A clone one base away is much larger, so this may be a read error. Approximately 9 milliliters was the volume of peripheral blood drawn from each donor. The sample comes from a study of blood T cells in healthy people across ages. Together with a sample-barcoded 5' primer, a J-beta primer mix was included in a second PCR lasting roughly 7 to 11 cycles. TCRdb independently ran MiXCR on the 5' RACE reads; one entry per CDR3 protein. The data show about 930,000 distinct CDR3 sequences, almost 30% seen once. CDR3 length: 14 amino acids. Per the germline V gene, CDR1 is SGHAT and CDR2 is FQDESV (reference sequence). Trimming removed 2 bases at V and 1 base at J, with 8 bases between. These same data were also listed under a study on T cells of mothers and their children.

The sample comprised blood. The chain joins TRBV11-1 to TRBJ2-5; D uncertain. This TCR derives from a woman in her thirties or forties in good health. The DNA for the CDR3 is TGTGCCAGCAGCTTAAGACACGGCCAAGAGACCCAGTACTTC. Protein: CASSLRHGQETQYF.